This is a list of T cell receptor beta chains from one sample in a study of graft-versus-host responses after intestinal transplantation. No antigens are known for them. Method: immunoSEQ multiplex PCR; TCRdb's copy keeps in-frame clones and lacks some. The table includes approximately 90,000 clones, roughly 80% detected once. Sequencing was performed on unstimulated CD4+ T cells sorted from spleen or lymph node cells, taken before intestinal transplant. The receptors were sampled from a human donor who received an intestinal transplant. Each CDR3 is given with its conserved first and last residue. A D gene is named only where the DNA matches it firmly. Expanded clones get a size class; other rows say once, few or many, or leave the size out.

J,V,D,size,DNA,CDR3
TRBJ2-7,TRBV7-6,.,.,TGTGCCAGCAGCTTAGGGGGCGCAGACCACGAGCAGTACTTC,CASSLGGADHEQYF
TRBJ2-2,TRBV5-1,.,.,TGCGCCAGCAGCTTGGGGCAGAACACCGGGGAGCTGTTTTTT,CASSLGQNTGELFF
TRBJ2-5,TRBV20-1,.,.,TGCAGTGCCCCCTACCAAGAGACCCAGTACTTC,CSAPYQETQYF
TRBJ2-7,TRBV5-1,TRBD1,.,TGCGCCAGCAGCGCATCGACAGGGAGTACCTCCGAGCAGTACTTC,CASSASTGSTSEQYF
TRBJ2-7,TRBV28,.,.,TGTGCCAGCAGTTCCCCGAACAGGGCGCACAAAGGGCAGTACTTC,CASSSPNRAHKGQYF
TRBJ1-1,TRBV20-1,.,few,TGCAGTGCTAGATTCGACACTGAAGCTTTCTTT,CSARFDTEAFF
TRBJ2-5,TRBV2,TRBD2,.,TGTGCCAGCACCTTACCCCCCGGGCTAGCGGGAATGAAAGAGACCCAGTACTTC,CASTLPPGLAGMKETQYF
TRBJ2-1,TRBV9,TRBD2,.,TGTGCCAGCAGCGTACGCGGGGGGGCAGTTGAGCAGTTCTTC,CASSVRGGAVEQFF
TRBJ2-1,TRBV7-9,.,.,TGTGCCAGCAGCTTATATACTAGCCGGTCCTACAATGAGCAGTTCTTC,CASSLYTSRSYNEQFF
TRBJ2-3,TRBV18,TRBD2,.,TGTGCCAGCTCACCAGTGACAGGACTAGCGGGAGGGAGTGGCACAGATACGCAGTATTTT,CASSPVTGLAGGSGTDTQYF
TRBJ2-7,TRBV27,.,.,TGTGCCAGCAGTTTTTTCACGACAGGCTACGAGCAGTACTTC,CASSFFTTGYEQYF
TRBJ2-1,TRBV7-2,.,.,TGTGCCAGCAGCTTAGGAGGGGGTATACGGGAGCAGTTCTTC,CASSLGGGIREQFF
TRBJ1-3,TRBV7-9,TRBD1,few,TGTGCCAGCAGCATATTAACAGGGGACGGCTCTGGAAACACCATATATTTT,CASSILTGDGSGNTIYF
TRBJ2-5,TRBV7-3,TRBD1,.,TGTGCCAGCAGCTTAAAGGGACAGTCACAAGAGACCCAGTACTTC,CASSLKGQSQETQYF
TRBJ2-2,TRBV19,TRBD1,.,TGTGCCAGTAGTATAGGCCGAACAGGGGGTTTCACCGGGGAGCTGTTTTTT,CASSIGRTGGFTGELFF
TRBJ2-3,TRBV6-5,TRBD2,.,TGTGCCAGCAGTTCACGACTAGCGGGAGATCGAGATACGCAGTATTTT,CASSSRLAGDRDTQYF
TRBJ2-7,TRBV30,.,few,TGTGCCTGGAGTGTACGGGGGTTTCGGCCCTCCTACGAGCAGTACTTC,CAWSVRGFRPSYEQYF
TRBJ2-3,TRBV11-2,TRBD2,once,TGTGCCAGCAGCTTAGGGATTGTTACTAGCGGAACAGATACGCAGTATTTT,CASSLGIVTSGTDTQYF
TRBJ2-2,TRBV19,.,.,TGTGCCAGTAGTAGGAGGTTTACGGACACCGGGGAGCTGTTTTTT,CASSRRFTDTGELFF
TRBJ1-4,TRBV4-1,.,.,TGCGCCAGCAGCCAAGATTTTATCGCTAATGAAAAACTGTTTTTT,CASSQDFIANEKLFF
TRBJ2-6,TRBV25-1,.,once,TGTGCCAGCACCCCGGTCGGGTCCTCTGGGGCCAACGTCCTGACTTTC,CASTPVGSSGANVLTF
TRBJ2-3,TRBV5-1,.,.,TGCGCCAGCAGCGACGGGAGTTCAGATACGCAGTATTTT,CASSDGSSDTQYF
TRBJ2-7,TRBV28,.,.,TGTGCCAGCAGACCGGACAGCTGGCACGAGCAGTACTTC,CASRPDSWHEQYF
TRBJ2-7,TRBV7-9,.,.,TGTGCCAGCAGCTCGGGACTCTCTATTTTTTACGAGCAGTACTTC,CASSSGLSIFYEQYF
TRBJ1-4,TRBV5-4,.,.,TGTGCCAGCAGAGGGTATGGGGGCAGCGAAAAACTGTTTTTT,CASRGYGGSEKLFF
TRBJ2-3,TRBV2,.,.,TGTGCCAGCAGTCGCGGACTGAGCACAGATACGCAGTATTTT,CASSRGLSTDTQYF
TRBJ2-3,TRBV7-3,.,.,TGTGCCAGCAGCTTACTATCCGGGACAGATACGCAGTATTTT,CASSLLSGTDTQYF
TRBJ2-5,TRBV11-1,.,.,TGTGCCAGCAGCGACGGAGACGTCCCCGAGACCCAGTACTTC,CASSDGDVPETQYF
TRBJ1-4,TRBV6-6,.,few,TGTGCCAGCAGTACCACAGGAGCCGCAACTAATGAAAAACTGTTTTTT,CASSTTGAATNEKLFF
TRBJ2-4,TRBV28,.,once,TGTGCCAGCAGTTATGGCGGCAAAAACATTCAGTACTTC,CASSYGGKNIQYF
TRBJ2-1,TRBV7-6,TRBD2,few,TGTGCCAGTACGGCGGGAGGGAAGTACAATGAGCAGTTCTTC,CASTAGGKYNEQFF
TRBJ1-2,TRBV6-6,.,.,TGTGCCAGCTATAATCAGGGGTACTATGGCTACACCTTC,CASYNQGYYGYTF
TRBJ1-2,TRBV27,TRBD1,.,TGTGCCAGCAGTTTCAACGACAGGGGAACTCGGGGCTACACCTTC,CASSFNDRGTRGYTF
TRBJ2-3,TRBV5-1,.,.,TGCGCCAGCAGCTTGTTCGGTACTGCCCTTGGCACAGATACGCAGTATTTT,CASSLFGTALGTDTQYF
TRBJ2-3,TRBV20-1,.,.,TGCAGTGCTAGGGCCACAGATACGCAGTATTTT,CSARATDTQYF
TRBJ2-1,TRBV4-2,TRBD2,.,TGTGCCAGCAGCCAAGATAGGGCTAGCGGAGGGTATGAGCAGTTCTTC,CASSQDRASGGYEQFF
TRBJ2-7,TRBV6-5,TRBD1,.,TGTGCCAGCAGTCACAGGGGGCAGACCTACGAGCAGTACTTC,CASSHRGQTYEQYF
TRBJ1-2,TRBV6-5,.,.,TGTGCCAGCAGTTACTCACCCGGGCAGGGAGGTCACACCTTC,CASSYSPGQGGHTF
TRBJ2-3,TRBV6-5,.,.,TGTGCCAGCAGCCCCGGACTAATCACAGATACGCAGTATTTT,CASSPGLITDTQYF
TRBJ2-4,TRBV18,TRBD1,.,TGTGCCAGCTCACCACCGGGACAGGGTTTGAACATTCAGTACTTC,CASSPPGQGLNIQYF
TRBJ1-2,TRBV9,TRBD1,.,TGTGCCAGCAGCGTAGTAGTCCCGGGTGGAGGGGGCTCGGGTGGCTACACCTTC,CASSVVVPGGGGSGGYTF
TRBJ2-1,TRBV2,TRBD1,.,TGTGCCACCACTCCAGGGGGCTCCTACAATGAGCAGTTCTTC,CATTPGGSYNEQFF
TRBJ2-5,TRBV4-1,TRBD2,.,TGCGCCAGCAGCCAAGATGGGACTAGCGAAGAGACCCAGTACTTC,CASSQDGTSEETQYF
TRBJ2-3,TRBV5-6,.,.,TGTGCCAGCAGCCAATGGGCCACAGATACGCAGTATTTT,CASSQWATDTQYF
TRBJ2-3,TRBV18,.,once,TGTGCCAGCTCACCAGGCAGGGGCTTTAACACAGATACGCAGTATTTT,CASSPGRGFNTDTQYF
TRBJ1-1,TRBV5-1,.,.,TGCGCCAGCAGCTTGGAAGTCGGAGCAACTGAAGCTTTCTTT,CASSLEVGATEAFF
TRBJ2-3,TRBV6-1,TRBD1,.,TGTGCCAGCAAAAGGGACAGTTCCTTGGATACGCAGTATTTT,CASKRDSSLDTQYF
TRBJ1-5,TRBV2,.,few,TGTGCCAGCAACCAAGGGGGGGTGAGTCGCAATCAGCCCCAGCATTTT,CASNQGGVSRNQPQHF
TRBJ2-1,TRBV6-1,TRBD2,.,TGTGCCAGCATCGGGAGGGCTATTGAGCAGTTCTTC,CASIGRAIEQFF
TRBJ1-1,TRBV16,TRBD1,.,TGTGCCAGCAGCGACAGGGGAGACACTGAAGCTTTCTTT,CASSDRGDTEAFF
TRBJ2-3,TRBV9,TRBD2,.,TGTGCCAGCAGCGCTAGCGGGAGTGCAGATACGCAGTATTTT,CASSASGSADTQYF
TRBJ2-5,TRBV27,TRBD2,.,TGTGCCAGCAGCCGTACCCCAACTAGCGGGAATTTGCAGACCCAGTACTTC,CASSRTPTSGNLQTQYF
TRBJ2-7,TRBV5-6,.,few,TGTGCCAGCAGCGACTCGTTGAGCTCCTACGAGCAGTACTTC,CASSDSLSSYEQYF
TRBJ2-1,TRBV14,.,.,TGTGCCAGCAGCCAAGATCCTTGGTACAACAATGAGCAGTTCTTC,CASSQDPWYNNEQFF